This T cell receptor beta chain is from a study of T cells in Graves' hyperthyroidism and ophthalmopathy. Study-wide results and caveats: The majority of expanded thyroid clonotypes above 0.001 also appeared in blood.

Uncontrolled infection, other autoimmune disease, pregnancy or lactation excluded patients. The investigators amplified TCR beta CDR3 regions from RNA transcripts. HTBI primers were employed in a first-round RT-PCR of the TCR CDR3. MiXCR, run by TCRdb on the multiplex PCR reads, gives a single entry per CDR3 protein. Seen here are 190,000 or so distinct CDR3 sequences, around 18% observed once, and the top ten hold just under 45%. Deletions cut 0 bases from V and 7 bases from J, with 22 bases between. The CDR3 runs 17 residues. Germline V lookup: CDR1 SGHRS, CDR2 YFSETQ. This clonotype was recorded many times. The antigen is undetermined.

The V call is TRBV5-1, the J call TRBJ1-2, with D perhaps matching TRBD1 (5 bases). The clonotype comes from a man between 40 and 49 years old with Graves' hyperthyroidism. Sequencing was done on a sample of blood. DNA for the CDR3: TGCGCCAGCAGCTTGGATGGACACCGGATTGTGATCGGTGGCTACACCTTC. This gives the protein CASSLDGHRIVIGGYTF.